One sample yielded the 11 T cell receptor beta chains listed below, sequenced in a study of blood T cells in healthy people across ages. Using a J-beta primer mix together with a sample-barcoded 5' primer, a second PCR was run for roughly 7 to 11 cycles. A single record per CDR3 protein comes from TCRdb applying MiXCR to the 5' RACE reads. The repertoire holds 700,000 to 850,000 distinct CDR3 sequences, with 50% to 65% as singletons. Sequencing was performed on blood. The receptor set was obtained from a man aged 80 or over in good health.

This chain connects TRBV2 to TRBJ1-2, with D possibly matching TRBD1 (5 bases). Deletions cut 2 bases from V and 0 bases from J, with 10 bases between. Looked up from germline, CDR1 is SNHLY and CDR2 is FYNNEI. The CDR3 is made up of 15 amino acids. The chain's CDR3 is CASSEQGNPNYGYTF. For the CDR3, the DNA is TGTGCCAGCAGTGAACAGGGCAATCCTAACTATGGCTACACCTTC.

Only a few counts were recorded for this clonotype. The chain carries TRBV5-1 and TRBJ2-3; D may be TRBD1 (6 bases). V was clipped by 3 bases and J by 1 base, with 9 bases between them. CDR1 is SGHRS, CDR2 YFSETQ, per germline. The CDR3 has 14 amino acids. CDR3 sequence: CASSSRTGTDTQYF. In DNA, the CDR3 is TGCGCCAGCAGCTCCCGGACAGGCACAGATACGCAGTATTTT.

The rearrangement links TRBV3-1 to TRBJ2-6; 7 positions match TRBD1. V shed 5 bases and J 0 bases; nucleotides not matched to a gene: 10. This CDR3 has 18 amino acids. Germline CDR1 reads LGHDT; CDR2 reads YNNKEL (reference sequence). This CDR3 reads CASSDHGQEISGANVLTF. CDR3 coding DNA: TGTGCCAGCAGCGACCATGGACAGGAAATCTCTGGGGCCAACGTCCTGACTTTC.

The chain has TRBV6-1 and TRBJ2-1; D is possibly TRBD2 (5 bases). This CDR3 is 13 amino acids long. Trimming cost V 3 bases and J 7 bases, with 10 bases left between them. Per germline, CDR1 MNHNS and CDR2 SASEGT. CDR3 DNA sequence: TGTGCCAGCAGTGACTCCCGCGGGAATGAGCAGTTCTTC. Protein product: CASSDSRGNEQFF.

As regards this clonotype: The junction differs from germline at one of its ends, possibly a read error. This chain uses TRBV7-3 with TRBJ1-1; D ambiguous. CDR3 length: 15 residues. Germline loops: CDR1 SGHTA, CDR2 FQGTGA. CDR3 sequence reads: CASSLTPMRNTEAFF. CDR3 bases: TGTGCCAGCAGCCTAACTCCCATGAGGAACACTGAAGCTTTCTTT.

This chain connects TRBV6-5 to TRBJ2-1, with 12 bases aligning to TRBD2. After removal of 3 bases from V and 9 bases from J, the junction contained 12 bases not matched to a gene. CDR3 size: 17 residues. CDR1 is MNHEY, CDR2 SVGAGI, per germline. The CDR3 loop reads CASSYQASGRAEGEQFF. The CDR3 DNA reads as TGTGCCAGCAGTTATCAGGCTAGCGGGAGGGCCGAGGGTGAGCAGTTCTTC.

The chain links TRBV7-2 to TRBJ2-3; D is ambiguous. Trimming cost V 1 base and J 1 base, with 9 bases left between them. This CDR3 comprises 15 residues. CDR1 SGHTA and CDR2 FQGNSA come from the germline V gene. This chain's CDR3 is CASSLGPKGTDTQYF. Written as DNA, the CDR3 is TGTGCCAGCAGCTTAGGGCCCAAAGGCACAGATACGCAGTATTTT.

The chain joins TRBV4-1 to TRBJ2-5; 9 bases match TRBD1. The end of the DNA is better explained by TRBJ2-7, so the J call may be wrong. This CDR3 is built from 14 residues. CDR1 and CDR2 (germline): MGHRA, YSYEKL. The CDR3 DNA reads as TGCGCCAGCCGGACGACAGGGGGAAGCTACGAGCAGTACTTC. Its protein product is CASRTTGGSYEQYF.

J is TRBJ2-1 and V is TRBV9; TRBD1 or TRBD2 may be the D gene (5 bases each). Germline values: CDR1 SGDLS, CDR2 YYNGEE. Trimming pared 3 bases from V and 8 bases from J, leaving 24 bases between. The CDR3 sequence is 17 residues long. CDR3 DNA sequence: TGTGCCAGCAGCGCCTACGAGGATTCGGGACGTACTCATGAGCAGTTCTTC. Translating gives CASSAYEDSGRTHEQFF.

The chain uses TRBV2 and TRBJ2-1, with a weak D call TRBD1 (7 bases). Per germline, CDR1 SNHLY and CDR2 FYNNEI. Trimming cost V 4 bases and J 4 bases, with 26 bases left between them. The CDR3 runs 19 residues. In DNA, the CDR3 is TGTGCCAGCAGTGGGGGGACAGCTAAGAGCGGGCCAAGTTACAATGAGCAGTTCTTC. It yields the protein CASSGGTAKSGPSYNEQFF.

This clonotype has just a few counts. This chain links TRBV4-1 with TRBJ2-1, with D possibly TRBD1 on 5 matching bases. The CDR3 has 17 residues. From germline, CDR1 is MGHRA and CDR2 YSYEKL. Trimming pared 0 bases from V and 10 bases from J, leaving 22 bases between. The CDR3 protein is CASSQDRAQRKQGEQFF. For the CDR3, the DNA is TGCGCCAGCAGCCAAGACCGGGCCCAAAGGAAGCAGGGAGAGCAGTTCTTC.